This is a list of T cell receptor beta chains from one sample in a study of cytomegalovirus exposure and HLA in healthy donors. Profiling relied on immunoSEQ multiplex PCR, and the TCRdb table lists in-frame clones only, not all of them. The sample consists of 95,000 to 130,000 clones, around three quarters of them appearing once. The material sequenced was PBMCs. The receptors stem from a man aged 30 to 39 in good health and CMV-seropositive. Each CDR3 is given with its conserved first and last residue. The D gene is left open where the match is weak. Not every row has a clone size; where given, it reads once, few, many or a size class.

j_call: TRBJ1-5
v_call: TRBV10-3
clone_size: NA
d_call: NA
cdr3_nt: TGTGCCATCAGTGAGTCGGGCAGGGCTAGCAATCAGCCCCAGCATTTT
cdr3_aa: CAISESGRASNQPQHF

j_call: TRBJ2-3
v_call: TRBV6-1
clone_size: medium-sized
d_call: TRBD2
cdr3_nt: TGTGCCAGCAGTGCACTAGCGGGAGGCACAGATACGCAGTATTTT
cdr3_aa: CASSALAGGTDTQYF

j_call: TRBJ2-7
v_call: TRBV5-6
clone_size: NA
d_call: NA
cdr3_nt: TGTGCCAGCAGCTTGTACTCGGGCTACGAGCAGTACTTC
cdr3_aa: CASSLYSGYEQYF

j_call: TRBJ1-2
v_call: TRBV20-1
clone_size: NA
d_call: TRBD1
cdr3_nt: TGCAGCGCAGGGGGCGACTATGGCTACACCTTC
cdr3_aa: CSAGGDYGYTF

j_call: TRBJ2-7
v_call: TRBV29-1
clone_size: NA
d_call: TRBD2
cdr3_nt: TGCAGCGTTCTCAAAGGTGGGGGGGTCAAATCCTACGAGCAGTACTTC
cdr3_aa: CSVLKGGGVKSYEQYF

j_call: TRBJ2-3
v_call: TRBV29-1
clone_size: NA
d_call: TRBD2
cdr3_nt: TGCAGCGTCCCCGGGGGGGCGGTCGATACGCAGTATTTT
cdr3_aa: CSVPGGAVDTQYF

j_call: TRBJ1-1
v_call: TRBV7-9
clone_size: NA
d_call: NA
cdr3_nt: TGTGCCAGCAGCCCCCCCCTGACAGGGAACACTGAAGCTTTCTTT
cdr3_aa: CASSPPLTGNTEAFF

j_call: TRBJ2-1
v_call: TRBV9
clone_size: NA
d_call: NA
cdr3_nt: TGTGCCAGCAGCGTAGGGGTTGGAGACTCCTACAATGAGCAGTTCTTC
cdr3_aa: CASSVGVGDSYNEQFF

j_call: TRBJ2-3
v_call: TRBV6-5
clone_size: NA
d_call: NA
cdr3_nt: TGTGCCAGCAGTTACGGAGGCGGGCCTATAGATACGCAGTATTTT
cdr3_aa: CASSYGGGPIDTQYF

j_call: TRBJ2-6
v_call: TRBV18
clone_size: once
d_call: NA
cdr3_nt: TGTGCCAGCTCACCATTGGGCGGGGCCAACGTCCTGACTTTC
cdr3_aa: CASSPLGGANVLTF

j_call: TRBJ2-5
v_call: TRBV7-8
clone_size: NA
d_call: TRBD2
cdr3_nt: TGTGCCAGCAGCTTACTAGCGGTTGGGGAGACCCAGTACTTC
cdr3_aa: CASSLLAVGETQYF

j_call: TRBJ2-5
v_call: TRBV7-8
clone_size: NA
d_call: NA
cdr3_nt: TGTGCCAGCAGCTTAGGAGGGCGGGTGGAGACCCAGTACTTC
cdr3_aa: CASSLGGRVETQYF

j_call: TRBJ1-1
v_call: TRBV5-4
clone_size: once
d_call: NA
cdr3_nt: TGTGCCAGCAGCTTGGGAGGATTTAACACTGAAGCTTTCTTT
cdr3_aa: CASSLGGFNTEAFF

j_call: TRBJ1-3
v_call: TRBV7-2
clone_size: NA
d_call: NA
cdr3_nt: TGTGCCAGCAGCTCCGTGTCCGGAAACACCATATATTTT
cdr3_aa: CASSSVSGNTIYF

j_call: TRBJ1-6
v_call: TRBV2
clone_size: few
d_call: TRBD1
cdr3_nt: TGTGCCAGCAGTGAGGAAGGTTCCCGGACAGGGGCCAGAATCCACTTT
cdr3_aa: CASSEEGSRTGARIHF

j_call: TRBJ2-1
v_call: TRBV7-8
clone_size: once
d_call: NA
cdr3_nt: TGTGCCAGCAGCATGCAGCGGTCCTACAATGAGCAGTTCTTC
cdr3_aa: CASSMQRSYNEQFF

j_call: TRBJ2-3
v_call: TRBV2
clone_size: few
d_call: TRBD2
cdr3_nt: TGTGCCAGCAGTGAAATGGGTCTTCCTAGCGGGGGGCGCACAGATACGCAGTATTTT
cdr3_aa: CASSEMGLPSGGRTDTQYF

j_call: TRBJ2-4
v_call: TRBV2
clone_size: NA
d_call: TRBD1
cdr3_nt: TGTGCCAGCAATCCGGGACAGGGAGATCAGATAGCCAAAAACATTCAGTACTTC
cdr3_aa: CASNPGQGDQIAKNIQYF

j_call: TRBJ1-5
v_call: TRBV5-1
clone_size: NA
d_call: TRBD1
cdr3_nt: TGCGCCAGCAGTCCAGACAGGGGTAATCAGCCCCAGCATTTT
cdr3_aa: CASSPDRGNQPQHF

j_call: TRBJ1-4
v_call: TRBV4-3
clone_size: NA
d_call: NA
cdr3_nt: TGCGCCAGCAGCCAAGAGGGTCTCGGGGAAAAACTGTTTTTT
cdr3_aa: CASSQEGLGEKLFF

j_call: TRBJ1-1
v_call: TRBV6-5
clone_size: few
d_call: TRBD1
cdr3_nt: TGTGCCAGCACCTCGGACAGGGGAAACACTGAAGCTTTCTTT
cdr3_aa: CASTSDRGNTEAFF

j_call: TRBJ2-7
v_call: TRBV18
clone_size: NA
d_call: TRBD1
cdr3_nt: TGTGCCAGCTCAGTGGGACAGGGATCCTACGAGCAGTACTTC
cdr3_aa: CASSVGQGSYEQYF

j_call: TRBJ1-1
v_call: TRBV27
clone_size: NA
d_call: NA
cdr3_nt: TGTGCCAGCAGCACGTGGGGCTTGAGCACTGAAGCTTTCTTT
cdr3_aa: CASSTWGLSTEAFF

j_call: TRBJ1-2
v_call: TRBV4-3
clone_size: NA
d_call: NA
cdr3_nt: TGCGCCAGCAGCCAAGATCAGGGTCGGTATGGCTACACCTTC
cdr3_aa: CASSQDQGRYGYTF

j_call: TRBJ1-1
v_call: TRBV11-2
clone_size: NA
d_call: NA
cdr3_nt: TGTGCCAGCAGCTTAGAACGGGACACCGAAGCTTTCTTT
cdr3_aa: CASSLERDTEAFF

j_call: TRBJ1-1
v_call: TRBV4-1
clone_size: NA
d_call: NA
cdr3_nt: TGCGCCAGCAGCCAGGTCCGGGACACGAGAGGGGCTGAAGCTTTCTTT
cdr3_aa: CASSQVRDTRGAEAFF

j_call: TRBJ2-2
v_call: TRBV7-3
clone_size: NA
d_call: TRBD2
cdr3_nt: TGTGCCAGCAGCTGGTCAAGCGGGGGGATTGCCGGGGAGCTGTTTTTT
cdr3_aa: CASSWSSGGIAGELFF

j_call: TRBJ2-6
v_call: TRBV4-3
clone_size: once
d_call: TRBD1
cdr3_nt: TGCGCCAGCAGCCAGGACAGGGTTTCTGGGGCCAACGTCCTGACTTTC
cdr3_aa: CASSQDRVSGANVLTF